This T cell receptor beta chain was sequenced for a study of blood T cell repertoires in COVID-19. Study context: Acute-phase and convalescent COVID-19 samples originated in the United States, Italy and Spain.

The repertoire was sequenced with immunoSEQ multiplex PCR; TCRdb's copy has only in-frame clones and lacks some. There are about 300,000 clones in the sample; roughly nine tenths occur only once, and roughly 5.3% lies in the top ten. CDR3 length equals 16 residues. CDR1 is MGHRA, CDR2 YSYEKL, per germline. J was trimmed by 3 bases and V by 4 bases; bases with no gene match: 10. Sequenced input: PBMCs or T cells enriched from blood (not recorded which). This rearrangement joins TRBV4-1 to TRBJ2-3, with 7 bases lining up with TRBD2. This clonotype was sampled from a man aged 55 to 70 who had recovered from COVID-19. CDR3 protein: CASSRSLAAGTDTQYF. CDR3 DNA: TGCGCCAGCAGCCGATCCCTAGCGGCGGGAACAGATACGCAGTATTTT.